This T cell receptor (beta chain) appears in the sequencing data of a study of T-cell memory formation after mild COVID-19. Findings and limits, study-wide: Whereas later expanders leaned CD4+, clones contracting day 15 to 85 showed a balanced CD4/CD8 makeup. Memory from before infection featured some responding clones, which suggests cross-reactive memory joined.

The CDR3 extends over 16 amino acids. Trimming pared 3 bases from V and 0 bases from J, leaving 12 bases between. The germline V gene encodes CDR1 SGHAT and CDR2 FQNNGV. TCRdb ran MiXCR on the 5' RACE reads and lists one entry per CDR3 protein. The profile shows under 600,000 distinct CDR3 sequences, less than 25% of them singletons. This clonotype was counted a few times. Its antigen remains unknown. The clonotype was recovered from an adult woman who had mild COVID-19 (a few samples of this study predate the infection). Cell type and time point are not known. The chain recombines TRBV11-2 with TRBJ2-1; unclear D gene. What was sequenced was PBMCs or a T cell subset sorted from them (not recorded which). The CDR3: CASSFMGLSSYNEQFF. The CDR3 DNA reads TGTGCCAGCAGCTTCATGGGCCTGAGCTCCTACAATGAGCAGTTCTTC.